One and the same sample provided the 17 T cell receptor beta chains below, sequenced in a study of OX40 agonist ivuxolimab in advanced cancers. Assay: immunoSEQ multiplex PCR; the TCRdb copy retains only in-frame clones and omits some. The sample comprises about 45,000 clones, roughly 88% of which are singletons, and around 19% rests with the top ten. Material: CD4+ or CD8+ T cells sorted from blood, obtained in a trial of the OX40 agonist ivuxolimab. These receptors all stem from an adult with an advanced solid tumor such as melanoma, head and neck, liver or kidney cancer.

The rearrangement links TRBV28 to TRBJ2-3; 10 bases line up with TRBD2. J gave up 2 bases and V 5 bases, and 13 bases lay outside the gene matches. Germline V CDR1 and CDR2: MDHEN, SYDVKM. The CDR3 has 18 residues. CDR3 sequence: CASSLDHSSGGATDTQYF. Here the CDR3 DNA reads TGTGCCAGCAGTCTAGACCATTCCAGCGGGGGGGCCACAGATACGCAGTATTTT. Supplemented by reference TRBV28 and TRBJ2-3, the full variable domain reads DVKVTQSSRYLVKRTGEKVFLECVQDMDHENMFWYRQDPGLGLRLIYFSYDVKMKEKGDIPEGYSVSREKKERFSLILESASTNQTSMYLCASSLDHSSGGATDTQYFGPGTRLTVL.

Only one count was recorded for this clone. The chain couples TRBV6-6 to TRBJ1-4; 8 bases align to TRBD1. V gave up 2 bases and J gave up 2 bases; unmatched junction bases: 4. Germline V CDR1 and CDR2: MNHNY, SVGAGI (reference sequence). The CDR3 is made up of 16 amino acids. The CDR3 nucleotides are TGTGCCAGCAGTTACGGACAGGGATTGACTAATGAAAAACTGTTTTTT. It specifies CASSYGQGLTNEKLFF.

This chain links TRBV9 with TRBJ2-2; 13 positions match TRBD2. The germline V gene has CDR1 SGDLS and CDR2 YYNGEE. The V and J ends lost 1 base and 5 bases, in that order; junction bases with no gene match: 2. The length of the CDR3 is 16 residues. CDR3 loop: CASSVQGLAGTGELFF. As DNA, the CDR3 is TGTGCCAGCAGCGTACAGGGACTAGCGGGGACCGGGGAGCTGTTTTTT. Full variable domain (outside the CDR3, taken from reference TRBV9 and TRBJ2-2): DSGVTQTPKHLITATGQRVTLRCSPRSGDLSVYWYQQSLDQGLQFLIQYYNGEERAKGNILERFSAQQFPDLHSELNLSSLELGDSALYFCASSVQGLAGTGELFFGEGSRLTVL.

The V call is TRBV5-1, the J call TRBJ2-1, with D perhaps matching TRBD2 (5 bases). The CDR3 spans 13 residues. Germline assignment: CDR1 SGHRS and CDR2 YFSETQ. V was trimmed by 0 bases and J by 5 bases, leaving 6 bases between them. In DNA, the CDR3 is TGCGCCAGCAGCTTGGACGGGGACAATGAGCAGTTCTTC. Protein: CASSLDGDNEQFF.

The chain recombines TRBV6-5 with TRBJ1-5; D is unclear. Trimming took off 5 bases at V and 1 base at J, with 9 bases between the two ends. The germline V gene has CDR1 MNHEY and CDR2 SVGAGI. There are 14 residues in the CDR3. CDR3 DNA: TGTGCCAGCAGTGAAAGTTCCAGCAATCAGCCCCAGCATTTT. This encodes CASSESSSNQPQHF.

The chain joins TRBV7-9 to TRBJ2-7, with D possibly being TRBD1 (7 bases). CDR1 and CDR2 from the germline V gene are SEHNR and FQNEAQ (reference sequence). The V gene lost 1 base and the J gene lost 2 bases, with 12 bases spanning the gap. This CDR3 comprises 15 residues. CDR3 region: CASSLVQGGPYEQYF. Written as DNA, the CDR3 is TGTGCCAGCAGCTTAGTCCAGGGGGGACCCTACGAGCAGTACTTC.

The chain couples TRBV11-2 to TRBJ2-1; D possibly corresponds to TRBD2 (5 bases). CDR1 is SGHAT and CDR2 is FQNNGV in the germline V gene. There are 16 residues in the CDR3. Trimming removed 5 bases at V and 4 bases at J, with 18 bases between. The CDR3 nucleotides read TGTGCCAGCAGCCCAGCGGACGGGCCCTCTTACAATGAGCAGTTCTTC. Translated, it gives CASSPADGPSYNEQFF.

The chain joins TRBV27 to TRBJ1-2; TRBD1 matches at 10 bases. V trimming: 5 bases; J trimming: 2 bases; junction bases outside the gene matches: 5. The CDR3 runs 15 residues. Germline V lookup: CDR1 MNHEY, CDR2 SMNVEV (reference sequence). The CDR3 DNA is TGTGCCAGCAGTCCCCCGGGACAGGGGAACTATGGCTACACCTTC. Protein: CASSPPGQGNYGYTF.

This clone was seen just once. At one end, the junction sequence differs from germline, possibly due to a read error. V usage is TRBV5-1 and J usage is TRBJ2-3; D is tentatively TRBD1 or TRBD2 (5 bases each). The CDR3 length is 15 residues. Germline values: CDR1 SGHRS, CDR2 YFSETQ. CDR3 region: CASGLGVSSTDTQYF. The CDR3 DNA reads TGCGCCAGCGGCTTGGGGGTATCTAGCACAGATACGCAGTATTTT.

The chain joins TRBV6-6 to TRBJ2-5; TRBD1 matches 9 bases. The V and J ends lost 5 bases and 5 bases, in that order; junction bases with no gene match: 3. Per germline, CDR1 MNHNY and CDR2 SVGAGI (reference sequence). This CDR3 is 13 amino acids long. The CDR3 spells CASSTGGGETQYF. The CDR3, as DNA: TGTGCCAGCAGTACAGGGGGCGGGGAGACCCAGTACTTC.

This sequence joins TRBV27 and TRBJ2-7; 7 bases are shared with TRBD1. V was pared by 6 bases and J by 0 bases, with 5 bases of the junction left unmatched. Germline V CDR1 and CDR2: MNHEY, SMNVEV (reference sequence). The CDR3 has 14 amino acids. The CDR3 DNA follows: TGTGCCAGCAGAGGGACAGTGAGCTCCTACGAGCAGTACTTC. Protein: CASRGTVSSYEQYF.

This clone has just a few counts. The rearrangement uses TRBV5-1 and TRBJ2-5; a weak D match, TRBD2 (5 bases). Per germline, CDR1 SGHRS and CDR2 YFSETQ. Trimming pared 4 bases from V and 7 bases from J, leaving 14 bases between. The CDR3 extends over 13 amino acids. The DNA for the CDR3 is TGCGCCAGCAGCACAAAGGACTCGGGGACCCAGTACTTC. It yields the protein CASSTKDSGTQYF. The full variable domain, in which reference TRBV5-1 and TRBJ2-5 provide the parts outside the CDR3, is KAGVTQTPRYLIKTRGQQVTLSCSPISGHRSVSWYQQTPGQGLQFLFEYFSETQRNKGNFPGRFSGRQFSNSRSEMNVSTLELGDSALYLCASSTKDSGTQYFGPGTRLLVL.

This clone has a handful of counts. The chain combines TRBV28 with TRBJ2-3; D is unclear. Germline V lookup: CDR1 MDHEN, CDR2 SYDVKM. Trimming removed 4 bases from V and 6 bases from J, with 11 bases in between. The CDR3 has 13 amino acids. CDR3 sequence (DNA): TGTGCCAGCAGTTCCCGACCCGCGGATACGCAGTATTTT. This gives the protein CASSSRPADTQYF.

The J gene is TRBJ1-5, the V gene TRBV6-5; the match to TRBD1 covers 7 bases. The CDR3 spans 15 residues. Germline assignment: CDR1 MNHEY and CDR2 SVGAGI. Unmatched junction bases numbered 3, after V lost 1 base and J lost 3 bases. The CDR3 DNA reads TGTGCCAGCAGTTACTTAGGACAGGCCAATCAGCCCCAGCATTTT. This codes for CASSYLGQANQPQHF.

The V and J genes are TRBV28 and TRBJ1-5; D remains unclear. Trimming left V 4 bases short and J 0 bases short, with 22 bases between. CDR1 MDHEN and CDR2 SYDVKM come from the germline V gene. The CDR3 consists of 19 residues. The DNA of the CDR3 is TGTGCCAGCAGTTCCCCGGTCAGGCCGCTGGTTTATAGCAATCAGCCCCAGCATTTT. Its protein product is CASSSPVRPLVYSNQPQHF.

The chain combines TRBV5-4 with TRBJ1-2; the D is unclear. Looked up from germline, CDR1 is SGHNT and CDR2 is YYREEE (reference sequence). Trimming removed 2 bases at V and 0 bases at J, with 14 bases between. The CDR3 is 16 amino acids. The CDR3 DNA sequence: TGTGCCAGCAGCTTTGGGGTCACTGCCGCTAACTATGGCTACACCTTC. Its protein product is CASSFGVTAANYGYTF.

The V call is TRBV5-4, the J call TRBJ2-1; no clear D gene. Trimming cost V 2 bases and J 3 bases, with 15 bases left between them. The CDR3 length is 16 residues. Germline CDR1 is SGHNT and CDR2 is YYREEE (reference sequence). The CDR3 region has the DNA TGTGCCAGCAGCTTACGTGCCAGCACGATCTACAATGAGCAGTTCTTC. Amino acid sequence: CASSLRASTIYNEQFF. Variable domain in full (rest from reference TRBV5-4 and TRBJ2-1): ETGVTQSPTHLIKTRGQQVTLRCSSQSGHNTVSWYQQALGQGPQFIFQYYREEENGRGNFPPRFSGLQFPNYSSELNVNALELDDSALYLCASSLRASTIYNEQFFGPGTRLTVL.